Listed below are T cell receptor beta chains from one sample, sequenced in a study of CD8+ T cells in alopecia areata. This table comes from immunoSEQ multiplex PCR, and its TCRdb copy is limited to in-frame clones, with some not included. The table shows fewer than 100,000 clones, with approximately 66% occurring only once. This specimen consisted of CD8+ T cells sorted from blood, obtained at week 4, from a patient treated with tofacitinib. Every receptor here comes from a human donor with alopecia areata. The CDR3 runs from the conserved cysteine through the conserved F or W. The D gene is left open where the match is weak. Only some rows state a clone size, as once, few, many or a class for expanded clones.

CDR3	DNA	D	J	size	V
CSAPGGAVETQYF	TGCAGCGCTCCCGGGGGGGCCGTAGAGACCCAGTACTTC	TRBD2	TRBJ2-5	NA	TRBV29-1
CASSDRTGGYEQYF	TGTGCCAGCAGCGACAGGACAGGGGGCTACGAGCAGTACTTC	TRBD1	TRBJ2-7	NA	TRBV7-2
CASSLRGGLKETQYF	TGTGCCAGCAGCTTACGCGGGGGGCTCAAAGAGACCCAGTACTTC	TRBD2	TRBJ2-5	NA	TRBV13
CASSLEGCVRGWKQYF	TGTGCCAGCAGCTTGGAGGGTTGCGTGAGGGGTTGGAAGCAGTACTTC	NA	TRBJ2-7	NA	TRBV5-7
CATSRGDYNEQFF	TGTGCCACCAGCAGAGGAGACTACAATGAGCAGTTCTTC	NA	TRBJ2-1	once	TRBV15
CSVEPPGTALGTQYF	TGCAGCGTTGAGCCACCCGGGACCGCCCTCGGGACCCAGTACTTC	NA	TRBJ2-5	NA	TRBV29-1
CASSLGAGTPYGYTF	TGTGCCAGCAGCTTAGGTGCGGGGACTCCCTATGGCTACACCTTC	NA	TRBJ1-2	NA	TRBV7-9
CASSQRIQSNQPQHF	TGTGCCAGCAGTCAACGTATACAGAGCAATCAGCCCCAGCATTTT	NA	TRBJ1-5	NA	TRBV6-6
CASSSLFLHEQYF	TGTGCCAGCAGTTCGCTCTTTTTACACGAGCAGTACTTC	NA	TRBJ2-7	NA	TRBV27
CASSQAPGATDTQYF	TGTGCCAGCAGCCAAGCCCCGGGGGCCACAGATACGCAGTATTTT	NA	TRBJ2-3	NA	TRBV14
CASSLSSYNSPLHF	TGTGCCAGCAGTCTCTCCTCCTATAATTCACCCCTCCACTTT	NA	TRBJ1-6	NA	TRBV25-1
CASSEGAYEQYF	TGTGCCAGCAGTGAGGGTGCTTACGAGCAGTACTTC	NA	TRBJ2-7	few	TRBV5-6
CASSQSGGTKNIQYF	TGCGCCAGCAGTCAATCGGGGGGGACCAAAAACATTCAGTACTTC	TRBD2	TRBJ2-4	NA	TRBV23-1
CAWSVREGGETQYF	TGTGCCTGGAGTGTACGGGAAGGGGGCGAGACCCAGTACTTC	TRBD1	TRBJ2-5	NA	TRBV30
CAWIDLAGDAGANVLTF	TGTGCCTGGATTGACCTAGCGGGAGACGCCGGGGCCAACGTCCTGACTTTC	TRBD2	TRBJ2-6	NA	TRBV30
CASSYSSGTNGYTF	TGTGCCAGCAGTTACTCTTCCGGGACGAATGGCTACACCTTC	NA	TRBJ1-2	NA	TRBV6-6
CASSLVRGGPSSYEQYF	TGTGCCAGCAGCTTAGTTCGTGGCGGTCCTTCCTCCTACGAGCAGTACTTC	NA	TRBJ2-7	NA	TRBV7-2
CASSPGTEYGYTF	TGTGCCAGCAGCCCAGGGACGGAATATGGCTACACCTTC	NA	TRBJ1-2	NA	TRBV7-9
CSVEAPETQYF	TGCAGCGTTGAAGCCCCAGAGACCCAGTACTTC	NA	TRBJ2-5	NA	TRBV29-1
CASSQGLATAETQYF	TGTGCCAGCAGCCAAGGACTAGCGACGGCGGAGACCCAGTACTTC	TRBD2	TRBJ2-5	NA	TRBV14
CASSQSTGGDYGYTF	TGCGCCAGCAGCCAAAGTACAGGGGGGGACTATGGCTACACCTTC	TRBD1	TRBJ1-2	NA	TRBV4-3
CSVVRKNYNEQFF	TGCAGCGTTGTCAGGAAGAACTACAATGAGCAGTTCTTC	NA	TRBJ2-1	NA	TRBV29-1
CASSSGTGGYTEAFF	TGCGCCAGCAGCTCTGGGACAGGGGGTTACACTGAAGCTTTCTTT	TRBD1	TRBJ1-1	NA	TRBV5-1
CSAAMGEQFF	TGCAGTGCTGCAATGGGTGAGCAGTTCTTC	NA	TRBJ2-1	NA	TRBV20-1
CASSLFLRQGRLWNEQFF	TGTGCCAGCAGTTTATTTCTACGGCAGGGAAGGCTTTGGAATGAGCAGTTCTTC	NA	TRBJ2-1	NA	TRBV28
CASSFTAYGYTF	TGTGCCAGCAGCTTTACCGCCTATGGCTACACCTTC	NA	TRBJ1-2	NA	TRBV7-9
CASSPLSPQGAAKNIQYF	TGTGCCAGCAGTCCCCTATCCCCACAGGGGGCGGCCAAAAACATTCAGTACTTC	TRBD1	TRBJ2-4	once	TRBV27
CASSQDGTGEANVLTF	TGCGCCAGCAGCCAAGATGGGACAGGGGAGGCCAACGTCCTGACTTTC	TRBD1	TRBJ2-6	NA	TRBV4-3
CAWSVSGNQPQHF	TGTGCCTGGAGTGTATCCGGGAATCAGCCCCAGCATTTT	NA	TRBJ1-5	once	TRBV30
CASSLSGALEQYF	TGTGCCAGCAGCTTGTCAGGGGCGCTCGAGCAGTACTTC	NA	TRBJ2-7	few	TRBV5-8
CASSQGSGRTYEQYF	TGCGCCAGCAGCCAAGGATCAGGTAGGACCTACGAGCAGTACTTC	NA	TRBJ2-7	NA	TRBV4-1
CSVVGQGRSEAFF	TGCAGCGTTGTTGGACAGGGGAGGTCTGAAGCTTTCTTT	TRBD1	TRBJ1-1	once	TRBV29-1
CSVTLGTDLSEQYF	TGCAGCGTCACACTTGGGACGGACCTAAGTGAGCAGTACTTC	NA	TRBJ2-7	NA	TRBV29-1
CASSLGRYYEQYF	TGTGCCAGCAGCTTGGGCAGATACTACGAGCAGTACTTC	NA	TRBJ2-7	NA	TRBV5-6
CASSLTPPGYEQYF	TGTGCCAGCAGTTTGACGCCACCCGGGTACGAGCAGTACTTC	NA	TRBJ2-7	once	TRBV27
CASSWNPLGTEAFF	TGTGCCAGCAGCTGGAACCCTTTGGGCACTGAAGCTTTCTTT	NA	TRBJ1-1	NA	TRBV7-2
CASSWTGGGTEAFF	TGCGCCAGCAGCTGGACAGGTGGAGGCACTGAAGCTTTCTTT	TRBD1	TRBJ1-1	few	TRBV5-1
CSVEDPGVGEAFF	TGCAGCGTTGAAGATCCAGGGGTGGGTGAAGCTTTCTTT	NA	TRBJ1-1	NA	TRBV29-1
CASSYSEGRGETQYF	TGTGCCAGCAGTTACTCGGAAGGGAGGGGAGAGACCCAGTACTTC	TRBD2	TRBJ2-5	few	TRBV6-5
CASSSGPGGAYEQYF	TGTGCCAGCAGCTCGGGGCCCGGGGGCGCCTACGAGCAGTACTTC	NA	TRBJ2-7	NA	TRBV7-9
CASSYGQHYEQYF	TGTGCCAGCAGTTATGGGCAGCACTACGAGCAGTACTTC	NA	TRBJ2-7	few	TRBV6-4
CASSALADISQETQYF	TGTGCCAGCAGTGCCCTGGCGGACATATCCCAAGAGACCCAGTACTTC	NA	TRBJ2-5	few	TRBV11-1
CASSYGGETQYF	TGTGCCAGCAGTTACGGGGGAGAGACCCAGTACTTC	NA	TRBJ2-5	few	TRBV6-5
CASSSVTGFTGELFF	TGTGCCAGCAGCTCCGTTACAGGGTTCACCGGGGAGCTGTTTTTT	NA	TRBJ2-2	few	TRBV7-6
CASSNTGQYGYTF	TGTGCCAGCAGTAATACCGGACAGTATGGCTACACCTTC	NA	TRBJ1-2	NA	TRBV27
CSARVAGELFF	TGCAGTGCTAGAGTCGCCGGGGAGCTGTTTTTT	NA	TRBJ2-2	NA	TRBV20-1
CASSPGISSYGYTF	TGCGCCAGCAGCCCCGGGATCTCTTCCTATGGCTACACCTTC	NA	TRBJ1-2	NA	TRBV4-3
CASSSQDRGRDEQYF	TGTGCCAGCAGCTCCCAAGACAGGGGAAGGGACGAGCAGTACTTC	TRBD1	TRBJ2-7	NA	TRBV7-9
CASSLGPPGETQYF	TGTGCCAGCAGTCTGGGACCGCCCGGGGAGACCCAGTACTTC	NA	TRBJ2-5	few	TRBV7-6
CASSQVTFGREGTDTQYF	TGCGCCAGCAGCCAAGTCACCTTTGGGCGGGAAGGCACAGATACGCAGTATTTT	NA	TRBJ2-3	few	TRBV4-3
CASSTTGDDTQYF	TGTGCCAGCAGCACTACAGGGGACGATACGCAGTATTTT	TRBD1	TRBJ2-3	NA	TRBV7-9
CASSGRDNQPQHF	TGTGCCAGCAGTGGCAGGGACAATCAGCCCCAGCATTTT	NA	TRBJ1-5	once	TRBV2
CASTGGNPLTGELFF	TGTGCCAGTACAGGGGGCAATCCCCTAACCGGGGAGCTGTTTTTT	TRBD1	TRBJ2-2	NA	TRBV2
CASSLLGTGGPYEQYF	TGCGCCAGCAGCTTGTTGGGGACAGGGGGTCCCTACGAGCAGTACTTC	TRBD1	TRBJ2-7	NA	TRBV5-1